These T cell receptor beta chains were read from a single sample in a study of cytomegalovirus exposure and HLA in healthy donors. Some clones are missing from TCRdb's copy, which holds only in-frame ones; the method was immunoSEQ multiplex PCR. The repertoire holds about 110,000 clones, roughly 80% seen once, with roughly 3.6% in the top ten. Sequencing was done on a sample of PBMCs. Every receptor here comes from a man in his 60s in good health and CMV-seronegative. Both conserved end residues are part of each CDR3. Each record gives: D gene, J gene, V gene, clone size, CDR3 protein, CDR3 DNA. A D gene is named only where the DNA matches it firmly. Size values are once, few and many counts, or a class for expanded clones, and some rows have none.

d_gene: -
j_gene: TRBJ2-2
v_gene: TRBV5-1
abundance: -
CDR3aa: CASSSDGRGSGELFF
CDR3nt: TGCGCCAGCAGCTCTGATGGTAGGGGTTCCGGGGAGCTGTTTTTT

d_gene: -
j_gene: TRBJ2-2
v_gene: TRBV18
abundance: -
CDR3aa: CASSRTEVTGELFF
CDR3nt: TGTGCCAGCTCCCGGACAGAGGTCACCGGGGAGCTGTTTTTT

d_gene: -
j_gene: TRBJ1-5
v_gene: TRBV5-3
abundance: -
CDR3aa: CARSFGGYNQPQHF
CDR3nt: TGTGCCAGAAGCTTTGGAGGTTATAACCAGCCCCAGCATTTT

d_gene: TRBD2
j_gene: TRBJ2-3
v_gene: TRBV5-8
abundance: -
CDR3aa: CASSLLAGGQFTTDTQYF
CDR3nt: TGTGCCAGCAGCTTACTAGCGGGGGGGCAATTCACTACAGATACGCAGTATTTT

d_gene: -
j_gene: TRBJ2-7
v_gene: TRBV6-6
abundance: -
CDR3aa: CASSPREYDEQYF
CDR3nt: TGTGCCAGCAGCCCTCGGGAGTACGACGAGCAGTACTTC

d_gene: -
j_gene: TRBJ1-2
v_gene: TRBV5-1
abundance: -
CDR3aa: CASSSGLQGQANYGYTF
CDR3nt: TGCGCCAGCAGCTCCGGTCTGCAGGGGCAGGCTAACTATGGCTACACCTTC

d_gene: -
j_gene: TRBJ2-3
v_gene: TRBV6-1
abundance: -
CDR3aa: CASSEPSTQYF
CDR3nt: TGTGCCAGCAGTGAACCTAGTACGCAGTATTTT

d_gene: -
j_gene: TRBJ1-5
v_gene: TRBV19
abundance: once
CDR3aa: CASRAGQLSNQPQHF
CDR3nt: TGTGCCAGTAGGGCAGGACAACTTAGCAATCAGCCCCAGCATTTT

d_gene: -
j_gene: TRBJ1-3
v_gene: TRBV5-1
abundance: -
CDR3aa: CASSLDQAWVGLSGNTIYF
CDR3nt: TGCGCCAGCAGCTTGGACCAGGCTTGGGTTGGCCTCTCTGGAAACACCATATATTTT

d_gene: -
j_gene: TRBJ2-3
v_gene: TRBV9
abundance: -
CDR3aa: CASSVGVTLTDTQYF
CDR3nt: TGTGCCAGCAGCGTAGGCGTGACTCTCACAGATACGCAGTATTTT

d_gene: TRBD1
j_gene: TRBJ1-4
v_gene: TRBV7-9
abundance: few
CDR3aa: CASSLGQSATNEKLFF
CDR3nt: TGTGCCAGCAGCTTGGGACAGTCGGCAACTAATGAAAAACTGTTTTTT

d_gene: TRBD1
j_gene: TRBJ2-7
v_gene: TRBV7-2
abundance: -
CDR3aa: CASSFGTGAYEQYF
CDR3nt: TGTGCCAGCAGCTTCGGGACAGGGGCCTACGAGCAGTACTTC

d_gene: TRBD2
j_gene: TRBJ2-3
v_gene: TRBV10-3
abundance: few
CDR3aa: CAIGGGAGSTDTQYF
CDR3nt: TGTGCCATCGGCGGTGGAGCGGGGAGCACAGATACGCAGTATTTT

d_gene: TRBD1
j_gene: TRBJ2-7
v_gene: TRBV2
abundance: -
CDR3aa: CASSSGTGGAGEQYF
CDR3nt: TGTGCCAGCAGTTCCGGGACAGGGGGCGCGGGGGAGCAGTACTTC

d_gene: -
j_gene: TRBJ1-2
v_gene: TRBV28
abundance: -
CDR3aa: CASRKDSSYGYTF
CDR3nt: TGTGCCAGCAGGAAGGACAGCAGCTATGGCTACACCTTC

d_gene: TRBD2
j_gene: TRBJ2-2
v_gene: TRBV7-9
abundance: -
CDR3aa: CASSSTSGGTGELFF
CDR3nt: TGTGCCAGCAGCTCCACTAGCGGGGGTACCGGGGAGCTGTTTTTT

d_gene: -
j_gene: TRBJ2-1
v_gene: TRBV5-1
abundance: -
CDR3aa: CASSAGSQLTYNEQFF
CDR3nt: TGCGCCAGCAGCGCCGGATCACAGTTGACCTACAATGAGCAGTTCTTC

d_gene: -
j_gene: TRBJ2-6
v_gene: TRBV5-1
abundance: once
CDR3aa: CASSESSGANVLTF
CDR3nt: TGCGCCAGCAGCGAGAGCTCTGGGGCCAACGTCCTGACTTTC

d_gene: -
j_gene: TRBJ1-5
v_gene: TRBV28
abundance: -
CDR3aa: CASSRVQGHQPQHF
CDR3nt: TGTGCCAGCAGCCGTGTCCAGGGTCACCAGCCCCAGCATTTT

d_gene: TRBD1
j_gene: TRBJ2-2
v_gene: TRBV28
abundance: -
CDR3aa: CASVKSRDRSNTGELFF
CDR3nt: TGTGCCAGCGTCAAGTCCCGGGACAGGTCGAACACCGGGGAGCTGTTTTTT

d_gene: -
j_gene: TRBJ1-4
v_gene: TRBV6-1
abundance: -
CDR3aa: CASKNSEKLFF
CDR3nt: TGTGCCAGCAAGAACAGTGAAAAACTGTTTTTT

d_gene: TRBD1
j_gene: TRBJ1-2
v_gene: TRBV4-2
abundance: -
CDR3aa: CASSQAPGQLWDGYTF
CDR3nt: TGTGCCAGCAGCCAAGCCCCGGGACAGCTCTGGGATGGCTACACCTTC

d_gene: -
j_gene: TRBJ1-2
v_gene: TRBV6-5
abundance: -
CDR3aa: CASRGSPANYGYTF
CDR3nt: TGTGCCAGCAGAGGGAGCCCAGCTAACTATGGCTACACCTTC

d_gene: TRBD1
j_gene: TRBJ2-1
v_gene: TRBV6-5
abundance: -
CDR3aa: CASSPFRQGYNEQFF
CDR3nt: TGTGCCAGCAGTCCTTTTAGACAGGGTTACAATGAGCAGTTCTTC

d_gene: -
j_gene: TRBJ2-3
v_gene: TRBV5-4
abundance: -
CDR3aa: CASSLGGPGTDTQYF
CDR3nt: TGTGCCAGCAGCTTGGGGGGGCCGGGCACAGATACGCAGTATTTT

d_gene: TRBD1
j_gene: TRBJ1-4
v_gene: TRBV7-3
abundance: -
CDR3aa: CASSLTGTGNEKLFF
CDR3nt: TGTGCCAGCAGCTTAACTGGGACAGGGAATGAAAAACTGTTTTTT

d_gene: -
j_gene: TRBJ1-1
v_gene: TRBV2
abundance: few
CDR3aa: CASRVEGRTEAFF
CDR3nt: TGTGCCAGCAGGGTGGAGGGGCGTACTGAAGCTTTCTTT

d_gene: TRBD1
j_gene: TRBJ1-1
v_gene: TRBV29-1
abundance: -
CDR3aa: CSGLDRGKTEAFF
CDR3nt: TGCAGCGGGCTAGACAGGGGAAAGACTGAAGCTTTCTTT

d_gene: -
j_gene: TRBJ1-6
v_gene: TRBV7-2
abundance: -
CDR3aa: CASSLTVGWSPLHF
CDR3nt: TGTGCCAGCAGCTTGACAGTTGGGTGGTCACCCCTCCACTTT

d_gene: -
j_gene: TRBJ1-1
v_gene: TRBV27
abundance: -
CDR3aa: CASSSVMGPGTEAFF
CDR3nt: TGTGCCAGCAGTTCGGTCATGGGCCCGGGAACTGAAGCTTTCTTT

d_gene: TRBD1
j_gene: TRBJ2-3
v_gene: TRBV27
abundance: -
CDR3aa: CASSWTGIDTQYF
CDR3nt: TGTGCCAGCAGTTGGACAGGGATTGATACGCAGTATTTT

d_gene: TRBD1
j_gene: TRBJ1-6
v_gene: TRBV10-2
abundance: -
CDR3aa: CASRDSYNSPLHF
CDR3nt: TGCGCCAGCCGGGACAGTTATAATTCACCCCTCCACTTT

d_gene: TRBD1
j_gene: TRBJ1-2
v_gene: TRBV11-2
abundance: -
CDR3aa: CASSFRTGGNYGYTF
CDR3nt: TGTGCCAGCAGCTTTCGGACAGGGGGCAACTATGGCTACACCTTC

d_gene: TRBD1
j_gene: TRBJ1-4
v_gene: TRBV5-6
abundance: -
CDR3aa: CASSLGPGTVF
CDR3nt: TGTGCCAGCAGCTTGGGACCCGGGACAGTTTTT

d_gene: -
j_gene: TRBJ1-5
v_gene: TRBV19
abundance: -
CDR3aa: CASSLRNRGNQPQHF
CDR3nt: TGTGCCAGTAGTTTGCGGAACCGGGGCAATCAGCCCCAGCATTTT

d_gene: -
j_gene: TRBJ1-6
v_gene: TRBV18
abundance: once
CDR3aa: CASSSPQSPLHF
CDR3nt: TGTGCCAGCTCATCCCCTCAGTCACCCCTCCACTTT

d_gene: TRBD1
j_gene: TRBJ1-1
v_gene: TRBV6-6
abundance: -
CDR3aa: CASKPGTGDNTEAFF
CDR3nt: TGTGCCAGTAAACCCGGGACAGGGGACAACACTGAAGCTTTCTTT

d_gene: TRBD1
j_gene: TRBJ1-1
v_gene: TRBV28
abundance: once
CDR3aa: CASSRDRVTEAFF
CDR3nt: TGTGCCAGCAGCCGAGACAGGGTGACTGAAGCTTTCTTT

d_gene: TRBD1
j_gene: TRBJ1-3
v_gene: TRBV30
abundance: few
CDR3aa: CAWRRTGFGGNTIYF
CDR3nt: TGTGCCTGGAGGAGGACAGGGTTCGGTGGAAACACCATATATTTT

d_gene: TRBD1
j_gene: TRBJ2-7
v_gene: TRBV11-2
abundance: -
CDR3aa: CASSDRDRVYEQYF
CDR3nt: TGTGCCAGCAGCGACCGGGACAGGGTTTACGAGCAGTACTTC

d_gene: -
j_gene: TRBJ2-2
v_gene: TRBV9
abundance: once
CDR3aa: CASSGQRGGTNTGELFF
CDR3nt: TGTGCCAGCAGCGGCCAGAGGGGGGGAACGAACACCGGGGAGCTGTTTTTT